This T cell receptor beta chain was sequenced for a study of T cell responses to AZD1222 COVID-19 vaccine. The study, taken as a whole, reports: In the spike-specific TCR repertoire, nearly half reportedly target unmutated variant regions. The study identified only five to seven AZD1222 recipients as seropositive at baseline. Two doses of AZD1222 preceded a rise in Spike-specific TCR breadth and depth. CD4 TCRs linked to vaccination spanned spike, dominating at 160-218 and 743-854.

Concerning this clone itself: Its antigen is not identified.

Germline CDR1 and CDR2: ENHRY and SYGVKD. Trimming cost V 3 bases and J 2 bases, with 7 bases left between them. The CDR3 contains 13 residues. Profiled with immunoSEQ multiplex PCR; TCRdb holds only in-frame clones, not every one. This sample has about 78,000 clones, with 70% to 90% found just once. The rearrangement uses TRBV10-3 and TRBJ1-2; D is unclear. The specimen was peripheral blood, collected on day 0 of MenACWY control vaccination. The receptor's source is an adult in good health. CDR3 sequence reads: CAISDQDNYGYTF. Written as DNA, the CDR3 is TGTGCCATCAGTGACCAGGACAACTATGGCTACACCTTC.